The clone carrying this T cell receptor beta chain was found many times. Its antigen is not known. This entry is derived from a study of T cell repertoires in cytomegalovirus infection. Study-wide background: Both CMV infection and a matching HLA type were indicated by public TCR beta signatures. General study points: CMV-specific TCR beta clonotypes restricted by HLA-C were the ones dominating the ex vivo response. Summed frequency of shared TCR beta families picked out CMV carriers who also had the relevant HLA.

TCRdb re-called the reads with MiXCR, one entry per CDR3 protein. Altogether roughly 800,000 distinct CDR3 sequences are present, roughly 28% being singletons, with the ten largest covering around 14%. Germline lookup yields CDR1 DFQATT and CDR2 SNEGSKA (reference sequence). The CDR3 sequence is 13 residues long. V was shortened by 4 bases and J by 1 base, with 7 bases between the two germline ends. The sequence was obtained from a human donor in good health (CMV status not recorded). Some clones in this sample may be carry-over from other donors' samples. This chain links TRBV20-1 with TRBJ2-2, with D hard to call. The material sequenced was cultured CD8+ T cells from PBMCs, taken from culture after CMV antigen stimulation. In DNA form, the CDR3 reads TGCAGTGCTAAGCAACTGAACACCGGGGAGCTGTTTTTT. This gives the protein CSAKQLNTGELFF.